The following is a TCR beta chain sequence with its context. According to the study, genomic DNA was the template for TCR beta VDJ and CDR3 profiling. TCRdb reprocessed the reads with MiXCR, giving one entry per CDR3 protein. Of hundreds of thousands of distinct CDR3 sequences listed, about two thirds were seen once; the top ten hold 3% to 4.5%. The germline V and J ends were trimmed by 0 bases and 4 bases, with 7 bases remaining between them. Germline CDR1 SGDLS, CDR2 YYNGEE. The CDR3 is 13 amino acids. This sample was included in a study of CD8+CD57+ T cells in acquired aplastic anemia. The genes are TRBV9 and TRBJ2-5; D remains ambiguous. This receptor was obtained from a human donor in good health, serving as a control. The sample consisted of sorted CD4+, CD8+, or CD8+CD57+ T cells (not recorded which) from PBMCs. For the CDR3, the DNA is TGTGCCAGCAGCGTAGGAGACCCAGAGACCCAGTACTTC. It is translated as CASSVGDPETQYF. Supplemented by reference TRBV9 and TRBJ2-5, the full variable domain reads DSGVTQTPKHLITATGQRVTLRCSPRSGDLSVYWYQQSLDQGLQFLIQYYNGEERAKGNILERFSAQQFPDLHSELNLSSLELGDSALYFCASSVGDPETQYFGPGTRLLVL.